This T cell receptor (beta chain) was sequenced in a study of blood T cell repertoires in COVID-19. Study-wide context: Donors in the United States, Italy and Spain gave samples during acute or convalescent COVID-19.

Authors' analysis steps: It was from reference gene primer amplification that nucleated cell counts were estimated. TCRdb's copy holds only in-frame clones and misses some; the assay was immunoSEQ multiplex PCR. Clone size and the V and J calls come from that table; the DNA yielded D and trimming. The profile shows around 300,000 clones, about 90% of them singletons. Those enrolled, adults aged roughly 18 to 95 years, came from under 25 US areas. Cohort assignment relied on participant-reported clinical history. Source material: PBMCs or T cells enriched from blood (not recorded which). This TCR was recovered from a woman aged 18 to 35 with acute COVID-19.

As DNA, the CDR3 is TGTGCCAGCAGCTTAACGCGGAACACTGAAGCTTTCTTT. Amino acids: CASSLTRNTEAFF. This sequence joins TRBV7-3 and TRBJ1-1; unclear D gene. The CDR3 is 13 residues long. Trimming left V 0 bases short and J 1 base short, with 3 bases between. The germline V gene has CDR1 SGHTA and CDR2 FQGTGA.